This T cell receptor (beta chain) was obtained from a study of naive and memory T cell subsets. Amplification of ligated cDNA took four PCR rounds with SP2 and nested alpha and beta constant primers. TCRdb redid the calling of the UMI-ligation and nested PCR reads with MiXCR, one entry per CDR3 protein. The sample records about 25,000 distinct CDR3 sequences, roughly 5.5% being singletons. This clonotype was detected many times. TCR cDNA received a 3' ligated oligonucleotide that carried a UMI. Trimming at V came to 5 bases and at J to 8 bases, leaving 9 bases not matched to a gene. The CDR3 length is 15 residues. Germline CDR1 is SGHVS and CDR2 is FQNEAQ.

This TCR came from an adult in good health. Sequencing used blood. The chain couples TRBV7-8 to TRBJ2-1, with 10 positions matching TRBD2. The CDR3 loop reads CASSPVASGSYEQFF. CDR3 in DNA: TGTGCCAGCAGCCCAGTGGCTAGCGGGAGCTATGAGCAGTTCTTC.